The text below deals with one TCR beta chain. This clonotype was counted ten times or more. Its antigen specificity is not known. No base quality values were provided; no much bigger clone lies one nucleotide off. The data belong to a study of T cells in Graves' hyperthyroidism and ophthalmopathy (dated by TCRdb to between 2018 and 2020). Background on the whole study: Peripheral blood was sampled at the time of initial diagnosis, prior to any treatment. TCR V-J signatures able to tell the groups apart were searched for in a discovery cohort of 90 to 100 patients, of whom around 43 had Graves' ophthalmopathy and roughly 59 had stable Graves' hyperthyroidism. Once sampling was done, hyperthyroidism patients were given methimazole at a starting dose of 30 mg daily, whereas ophthalmopathy patients were given high-dose intravenous methylprednisolone. An independent validation cohort of 18 to 20 hyperthyroidism patients and approximately 15 patients who later progressed to ophthalmopathy tested prospective prediction of ophthalmopathy. The 85 to 100 discovery patients were divided at random into training and test sets in a 7:3 ratio. The paper reports TCR Vbeta CDR3 sequencing of some 140 peripheral blood samples: 40 to 45 ophthalmopathy, under 80 hyperthyroidism and around 17 progressor patients. Thyroid tissue and blood T-cell repertoires from over 5 Graves' hyperthyroidism patients were also compared in the study.

TCR beta CDR3 regions were amplified from RNA transcripts. For the first round of RT-PCR on the TCR CDR3, the HTBI primer set was used together with the Qiagen OneStep RT-PCR kit. Libraries were constructed in a second round of multiplex PCR, after which size selection and purification were carried out. The libraries were sequenced on an Illumina HiSeq2000 using paired-end 100 bp reads. The study's processing was this. Raw data were processed with SOAPnuke, discarding reads with adapters, uncalled bases, mean Phred below 15, or no exact constant-primer or identifier match. High-quality paired reads were merged with COPE v1.2.5, and unique nucleotide sequences were defined as clonotypes. MiTCR v1.1 was used to align clonotypes to the IMGT TRBV, TRBD and TRBJ reference segments. The analysis included only V-J combinations with a frequency above 0.0001, which together covered about 99% of the repertoires. The TCS score was defined as the ratio of F50 (clonal expansion) to E x V (chaos), calculated using BLOSUM62-based TCRdist between CDR3 peptides within each V-J. Welch's t-statistics and random forest reduced around 550 V-J features to roughly 13, which were used in a naive Bayes classifier (R e1071). TCRdb reprocessed the public reads (quality trimming at Q25 with fastp, clone calling with MiXCR) and kept in-frame beta chains. Identical CDR3 proteins give one entry, which carries the most common genes and DNA. For this entry, the V and J calls and clone size follow TCRdb and not the study's own pipeline. This sample holds under 350,000 distinct CDR3 sequences; 15% to 20% were observed only once. The ten top clones hold 55% to 60% of the sample.

Cut back by 7 bases and 2 bases, the V and J ends lie 15 bases apart. The CDR1 and CDR2 encoded by the germline V gene are MDHEN and SYDVKM. The CDR3 has 15 amino acids, counting the end cysteine and phenylalanine. The DNA shown is the 45-base CDR3, in frame from base 1. What the research found in general, with its limitations: In validation, the model predicted progression to ophthalmopathy with around 71% sensitivity and less than 80% specificity, a median of about 6.7 months before onset. Most expanded thyroid clonotypes (frequency above 0.001) were also detected in blood, suggesting blood repertoires may reflect thyroid immune responses. A model built on a 13 V-J signature distinguished ophthalmopathy from stable hyperthyroidism, reaching around 90% sensitivity and under 84% specificity in cross-validation and 80%/75% in testing. No statistical method was used to set the sample size in advance, and investigators knew the group allocation.

Ophthalmopathy patients had moderately to severely active disease, Clinical Activity Score of at least 3, NOSPECS grade of at least 4, and duration under 3 months. The study excluded patients with uncontrolled infections, other autoimmune diseases, pregnancy or lactation. Diagnoses were based on clinical symptoms, serum thyroxine and TRAb, thyroid ultrasound and orbital computed tomography. PBMCs were isolated from about 10 ml of fresh peripheral blood by Ficoll-Paque density gradient centrifugation. Total RNA was extracted with Trizol reagent, and quality was checked on an Agilent 2100 Bioanalyzer.

Sequencing was carried out using blood. The source of this sequence is a woman aged 55-75 years with Graves' ophthalmopathy. The chain uses TRBV28 and TRBJ1-3; the D gene is perhaps TRBD1, from 6 matching bases. The encoded CDR3 is CASMLTGITGNTIYF. The nucleotides read TGTGCCAGCATGTTAACAGGGATCACTGGAAACACCATATATTTT.